These 8 T cell receptor beta chains came from one sample sequenced in a study of cytomegalovirus exposure and HLA in healthy donors. The PCR employed 60 Vbeta primers together with 13 Jbeta primers. The data were produced by immunoSEQ multiplex PCR, yet TCRdb's version contains in-frame clones alone and is incomplete. Among 100,000 to 150,000 clones listed, 80% were seen once. Sequences were obtained from PBMCs. The receptors here all came from a young man in good health and CMV-seropositive.

The rearrangement links TRBV13 to TRBJ2-6, with 16 bases matching TRBD2. In germline, CDR1 is PRHDT, CDR2 FYEKMQ (reference sequence). This CDR3 spans 19 amino acids. V was clipped by 5 bases and J by 2 bases; unmatched bases: 6. CDR3 amino acids: CASSTGGLAGGTGANVLTF. The CDR3, as DNA: TGTGCCAGCAGCACGGGGGGACTAGCGGGGGGGACTGGGGCCAACGTCCTGACTTTC.

This chain links TRBV27 with TRBJ2-1; D possibly corresponds to TRBD2 (6 bases). V dropped 5 bases and J dropped 4 bases, with 18 bases sitting between them. The germline V gene has CDR1 MNHEY and CDR2 SMNVEV (reference sequence). The length of the CDR3 is 16 residues. CDR3 residues: CASSPAGDSYYNEQFF. The CDR3, as DNA: TGTGCCAGCAGTCCAGCCGGGGACTCATATTACAATGAGCAGTTCTTC.

The chain links TRBV11-3 to TRBJ1-4; no firm D call. Trimming stripped 4 bases from V and 7 bases from J, with 13 bases between. The CDR3 runs 14 residues. Germline CDR1 reads SGHNT; CDR2 reads YENEEA. The CDR3: CASSCTKEGEKLFF. CDR3 DNA: TGTGCCAGCAGCTGTACCAAGGAGGGTGAAAAACTGTTTTTT.

The V and J genes are TRBV27 and TRBJ2-2; D possibly corresponds to TRBD1 (5 bases). The CDR3 runs 17 residues. CDR1 is MNHEY and CDR2 is SMNVEV in the germline V gene (reference sequence). V was cut by 1 base and J by 3 bases, with 15 bases left in between. CDR3 in DNA: TGTGCCAGCAGTTTATATGGCCAGGGTAGGGACACCGGGGAGCTGTTTTTT. Protein sequence: CASSLYGQGRDTGELFF.

J is TRBJ1-1 and V is TRBV4-1, with TRBD1 as a possible D gene (6 bases). CDR1 MGHRA and CDR2 YSYEKL come from the germline V gene. The CDR3 consists of 13 residues. V was pared by 3 bases and J by 1 base, with 6 bases between. For the CDR3, the DNA is TGCGCCAGCAGCCAGGACAGGAACACTGAAGCTTTCTTT. Translating it yields CASSQDRNTEAFF.

Concerning this clone itself: One junction end does not reproduce the germline sequence, and a read error may be involved. This chain links TRBV7-9 with TRBJ1-2, with D possibly being TRBD1 (6 bases). CDR1 and CDR2 (germline): SEHNR, FQNEAQ (reference sequence). This CDR3 region has 18 residues. In DNA form, the CDR3 reads TGTGCCAGCAGCTTAGCTGGACAGCCTATCACCCCTAACTATGGCCACACCTTC. This gives the protein CASSLAGQPITPNYGHTF.

The chain's CDR3 is CASSSRQGAFSGNTIYF. CDR3 nucleotide sequence: TGCGCCAGCAGCTCCCGACAGGGGGCTTTCTCTGGAAACACCATATATTTT. V gene TRBV5-1 combines with J gene TRBJ1-3; the match to TRBD1 covers 10 bases. Germline V CDR1 and CDR2: SGHRS, YFSETQ. The CDR3 consists of 17 residues. Trimming removed 3 bases from V and 0 bases from J; junction bases left unmatched: 6. The full variable domain, rest sourced from reference TRBV5-1 and TRBJ1-3, is KAGVTQTPRYLIKTRGQQVTLSCSPISGHRSVSWYQQTPGQGLQFLFEYFSETQRNKGNFPGRFSGRQFSNSRSEMNVSTLELGDSALYLCASSSRQGAFSGNTIYFGEGSWLTVV.

This clone has a handful of counts. The J gene is TRBJ2-7, the V gene TRBV7-2, with 11 bases identical to TRBD2. V gave up 5 bases and J gave up 1 base; unmatched junction bases: 10. This CDR3 has 17 residues. Per the germline V gene, CDR1 is SGHTA and CDR2 is FQGNSA. In nucleotides, the CDR3 is TGTGCCAGCAGCCCCCCTAGCGGGGGGTCTATATCCTACGAGCAGTACTTC. Encoded protein: CASSPPSGGSISYEQYF. The full variable domain, completed using reference TRBV7-2 and TRBJ2-7, is GAGVSQSPSNKVTEKGKDVELRCDPISGHTALYWYRQSLGQGLEFLIYFQGNSAPDKSGLPSDRFSAERTGGSVSTLTIQRTQQEDSAVYLCASSPPSGGSISYEQYFGPGTRLTVT.